The present entry profiles one T cell receptor beta chain with its context. The antigen is not known. Time point noted: blood 4 weeks post-SBRT, at nephrectomy. Described treatment: 15 Gy SBRT to primary tumor, nephrectomy 4 weeks later. The patient's renal cell carcinoma had clear cell pathology. The data derive from a study of radiation and T cells in renal cell carcinoma. General study points: Top tumor clonotypes rose in blood 2 weeks post-radiation, then contracted.

Clones were sequenced by immunoSEQ multiplex PCR, and TCRdb holds only the in-frame ones, with some missing. The repertoire has approximately 86,000 clones, over 80% of them found once; the top ten carry roughly a tenth. Looked up from germline, CDR1 is MDHEN and CDR2 is SYDVKM. CDR3 length: 13 amino acids. V shed 4 bases, J shed 5 bases, and the junction held 3 bases outside the gene matches. The input for sequencing was blood, taken from a patient whose treatment included radiotherapy and nephrectomy. V gene TRBV28 combines with J gene TRBJ1-2, with TRBD1 matching 8 bases. The receptor comes from a man aged 45-65 years with renal cell carcinoma. The CDR3 spells CASSSRTGYGYTF. CDR3 sequence (DNA): TGTGCCAGCAGTTCCCGGACAGGGTATGGCTACACCTTC.